This paragraph reports one TCR beta chain. There are 15 residues in the CDR3. In germline, CDR1 is LNHDA, CDR2 SQIVND (reference sequence). The V gene end was trimmed by 10 bases and the J gene end by 2 bases; junction bases not matched to a gene: 13. Symptom resolution, clearance, or two negative PCRs marked the recovered donors of Cohort 3. The sample comes from a study of blood T cell repertoires in COVID-19. Across the whole study: Material from acute and convalescent COVID-19 was sourced from the United States, Italy and Spain.

Produced via immunoSEQ multiplex PCR; TCRdb's table is partial and in-frame only. The sample consists of about 370,000 clones, 85% to 90% of them appearing once. The source material was PBMCs or T cells enriched from blood (not recorded which). The V call is TRBV19, the J call TRBJ1-2; 7 positions match TRBD1. The clonotype was recovered from a man younger than 35 who had recovered from COVID-19. CDR3 nucleotides: TGTGCCACCTATCGGGAGGGACAGACGAACTATGGCTACACCTTC. Its protein is CATYREGQTNYGYTF.